This is a list of T cell receptor beta chains from one sample in a study of blood T cells in healthy people across ages. Via MiXCR, TCRdb re-called the 5' RACE reads, giving one row per CDR3 protein. The top ten clones hold around 9.6% of a sample with some 890,000 distinct CDR3 sequences, just under 30% of them seen once. The data were also submitted as part of a second study, on T cells of mothers and their children.

Sequenced input: blood. These receptors originate from a woman aged 40 to 50 in good health. The CDR3 runs from the conserved cysteine through the conserved F or W. Each record gives: D gene, clone size, V gene, J gene, CDR3 DNA, CDR3 protein. D genes are given only for firm matches. A row's size may be missing; if present it is once, few, many or a size class.

>TRBD2|many|TRBV3-1|TRBJ2-2
TGTGCCAGCACCCTAAGTGGGCTAGCGGGTCGCACCGGGGAGCTGTTTTTT
CASTLSGLAGRTGELFF
>.|.|TRBV3-1|TRBJ2-5
TGTGCCAGCAGCCAAACATCCAGGGCCCAGTACTTC
CASSQTSRAQYF
>.|many|TRBV7-9|TRBJ2-5
TGTGCCAGCAGCCCGCCAATCCAAGAGACCCAGTACTTC
CASSPPIQETQYF
>.|.|TRBV18|TRBJ2-7
TGTGCCAGCTCACCACCGTTAAGGGCCTACGAGCAGTACTTC
CASSPPLRAYEQYF
>.|.|TRBV5-6|TRBJ1-2
TGTGCCAGCAGCCCGAGGGTCCTGGACTACACCTTC
CASSPRVLDYTF
>.|few|TRBV29-1|TRBJ1-2
TGCAGCGTTGCCGGCAGCTCCTTTGGCTACACCTTC
CSVAGSSFGYTF
>TRBD1|many|TRBV12-3/TRBV12-4|TRBJ2-7
TGTGCCAGCAGCCGATCGGACAGGGGCTTTTCCCCCACTTACGAGCAGTACTTC
CASSRSDRGFSPTYEQYF
>TRBD2|.|TRBV28|TRBJ2-7
TGTGCCAGCACCCCTTGGGGAGAGGGGAGGGCCTACGAGCAGTACTTC
CASTPWGEGRAYEQYF
>TRBD1|.|TRBV24-1|TRBJ2-3
TGTGCCACCAGTGATTTTGGGACAGGGAAGTCCACAGATACGCAGTATTTT
CATSDFGTGKSTDTQYF
>.|.|TRBV29-1|TRBJ1-2
TGCAGCGTTCCTTCCTCTTTAGCTAACTATGGCTACACCTTC
CSVPSSLANYGYTF
>TRBD2|many|TRBV7-9|TRBJ2-1
TGTGCCAGCAGCTTAGTCCGGGGGGCCTACAATGAGCAGTTCTTC
CASSLVRGAYNEQFF
>.|many|TRBV7-9|TRBJ2-5
TGTGCCAGCAGCTTATACGGGGAAGAGACCCAGTACTTC
CASSLYGEETQYF
>.|few|TRBV7-2|TRBJ2-3
TGTGCCAGCAGCTTAAGGGGGGGGGCCTTCACAGATACGCAGTATTTT
CASSLRGGAFTDTQYF
>.|few|TRBV20-1|TRBJ2-2
TGCAGTGCTATGACCCAGAACACCGGGGAGCTGTTTTTT
CSAMTQNTGELFF
>.|.|TRBV11-2|TRBJ1-1
TGTGCCAGCAGCTTTGAAGGGAAGTCCACTGAAGCTTTCTTT
CASSFEGKSTEAFF
>.|.|TRBV2|TRBJ1-6
TGTGCCAGCGACAGTCCCGACAGGAATTCACCCCTCCACTTT
CASDSPDRNSPLHF
>TRBD1|few|TRBV12-3/TRBV12-4|TRBJ1-1
TGTGCCAGCAGCCAACTAGGACAGGGAGGGACTGAAGCTTTCTTT
CASSQLGQGGTEAFF
>.|many|TRBV4-2|TRBJ2-7
TGTGCCAGCAGCCAGGCCGGGACTGGATCCTACGAGCAGTACTTC
CASSQAGTGSYEQYF
>.|.|TRBV28|TRBJ1-1
TGTGCCAGCAGCCCTACGACAGGCTGGAAACCGATGAACACTGAAGCTTTCTTT
CASSPTTGWKPMNTEAFF
>.|.|TRBV3-1|TRBJ2-7
TGTGCCAGCAGCCCCTACGGAGCCTCCTACGAGCAGTACTTC
CASSPYGASYEQYF
>.|.|TRBV29-1|TRBJ2-1
TGCAGCGTTGAAGATCTGGCTTCTGGGCAGGGGAATCGCAATGAGCAGTTCTTC
CSVEDLASGQGNRNEQFF
>.|.|TRBV9|TRBJ2-7
TGTGCCAGCAGCGTAGGGGGCGGGGGCAGCGACGAGCAGTACTTC
CASSVGGGGSDEQYF
>.|once|TRBV4-1|TRBJ1-1
TGCGCCAGCAGCCAAGGGCAGGGGAAGAACACTGAAGCTTTCTTT
CASSQGQGKNTEAFF
>TRBD1|few|TRBV15|TRBJ1-5
TGTGCCACCAGCAAGCCGGGACAGGGAACCAATCAGCCCCAGCATTTT
CATSKPGQGTNQPQHF
>TRBD2|.|TRBV27|TRBJ2-1
TGTGCCAGCAGGCCACTAGCGGGGGGACACAATGAGCAGTTCTTC
CASRPLAGGHNEQFF
>.|many|TRBV7-2|TRBJ2-7
TGTGCCAGCAGCCCAGGACACTCCTCCTACGAGCAGTACTTC
CASSPGHSSYEQYF
>TRBD2|many|TRBV20-1|TRBJ2-5
TGCAGTGCTTTCGGTCGGGGGGACCAAGAGACCCAGTACTTC
CSAFGRGDQETQYF
>.|few|TRBV7-2|TRBJ2-7
TGTGCCAGCAGCTTAGCTGCGTCTTCTGAGCAGTACTTC
CASSLAASSEQYF
>.|.|TRBV5-1|TRBJ1-6
TGCGCCAGCAGCTTCGCTGGGGAGGCCTATAATTCACCCCTCCACTTT
CASSFAGEAYNSPLHF
>.|many|TRBV6-6|TRBJ2-7
TGTGCCAGCAGTTACAACCTGGGGGCCTACGAGCAGTACTTC
CASSYNLGAYEQYF
>.|few|TRBV7-7|TRBJ2-5
TGTGCTAGCGGCTTAGTCCCAGGGTTAGGAGAGACCCAGTACTTC
CASGLVPGLGETQYF
>.|few|TRBV6-2/TRBV6-3|TRBJ2-7
TGTGCCAGCAGTTACGAGCCCATAATGTTTTACGAGCAGTACTTC
CASSYEPIMFYEQYF
>TRBD1|.|TRBV20-1|TRBJ2-3
TGCAGTGCTGACCCCTGGACAGGCCAGGGCGTCACAGATACGCAGTATTTT
CSADPWTGQGVTDTQYF
>TRBD2|.|TRBV12-3/TRBV12-4|TRBJ2-3
TGTGCCAGCAGTCCTAGGGCCAGCGGGGGGGCTGATACGCAGTATTTT
CASSPRASGGADTQYF
>.|.|TRBV2|TRBJ2-2
TGTGCCAGCAGCGCCGGGCCCTCCGGGGAGCTGTTTTTT
CASSAGPSGELFF
>TRBD1|few|TRBV15|TRBJ2-1
TGTGCCACCAGCAGAGGACAGGGGAGTGAGCAGTTCTTC
CATSRGQGSEQFF
>TRBD1|few|TRBV7-2|TRBJ1-1
TGTGCCAGCAGAAAAGTTGGGACAGGGAGAAAGAACACTGAAGCTTTCTTT
CASRKVGTGRKNTEAFF
>TRBD1|many|TRBV7-2|TRBJ2-1
TGTGCCAGCAGCCCCCGCCACAGGGGGCTTAATGAGCAGTTCTTC
CASSPRHRGLNEQFF
>.|few|TRBV3-1|TRBJ1-6
TGTGCCAGCAGCCAAGATAAGGCAGTGCTTACTTCACCCCTCCACTTT
CASSQDKAVLTSPLHF
>.|.|TRBV5-4|TRBJ2-3
TGTGCCAGCAGCTCTTCCACTAGGAGAAGCACAGATACGCAGTATTTT
CASSSSTRRSTDTQYF
>TRBD2|.|TRBV7-9|TRBJ2-7
TGTGCCGGCACCCCAATGAGCGGGGGCCCCTCCTACGAGCAGTACTTC
CAGTPMSGGPSYEQYF